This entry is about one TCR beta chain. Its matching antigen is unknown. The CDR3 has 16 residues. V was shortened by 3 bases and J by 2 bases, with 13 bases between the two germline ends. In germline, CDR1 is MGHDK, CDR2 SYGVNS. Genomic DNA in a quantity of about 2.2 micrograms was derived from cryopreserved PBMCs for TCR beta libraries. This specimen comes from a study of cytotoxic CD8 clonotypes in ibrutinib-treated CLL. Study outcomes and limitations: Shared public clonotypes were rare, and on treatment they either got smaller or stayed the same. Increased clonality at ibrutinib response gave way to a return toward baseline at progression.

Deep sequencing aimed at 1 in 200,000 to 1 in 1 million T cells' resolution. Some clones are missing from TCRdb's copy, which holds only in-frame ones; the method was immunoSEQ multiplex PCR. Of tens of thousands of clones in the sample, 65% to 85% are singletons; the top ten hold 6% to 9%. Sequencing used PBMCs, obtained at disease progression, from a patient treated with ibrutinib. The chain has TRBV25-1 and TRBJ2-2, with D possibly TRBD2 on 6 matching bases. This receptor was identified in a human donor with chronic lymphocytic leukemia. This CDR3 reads CASSDRERSNTGELFF. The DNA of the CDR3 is TGTGCCAGCAGTGATCGGGAGCGGAGTAACACCGGGGAGCTGTTTTTT. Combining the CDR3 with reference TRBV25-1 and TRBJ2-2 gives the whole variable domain EADIYQTPRYLVIGTGKKITLECSQTMGHDKMYWYQQDPGMELHLIHYSYGVNSTEKGDLSSESTVSRIRTEHFPLTLESARPSHTSQYLCASSDRERSNTGELFFGEGSRLTVL.